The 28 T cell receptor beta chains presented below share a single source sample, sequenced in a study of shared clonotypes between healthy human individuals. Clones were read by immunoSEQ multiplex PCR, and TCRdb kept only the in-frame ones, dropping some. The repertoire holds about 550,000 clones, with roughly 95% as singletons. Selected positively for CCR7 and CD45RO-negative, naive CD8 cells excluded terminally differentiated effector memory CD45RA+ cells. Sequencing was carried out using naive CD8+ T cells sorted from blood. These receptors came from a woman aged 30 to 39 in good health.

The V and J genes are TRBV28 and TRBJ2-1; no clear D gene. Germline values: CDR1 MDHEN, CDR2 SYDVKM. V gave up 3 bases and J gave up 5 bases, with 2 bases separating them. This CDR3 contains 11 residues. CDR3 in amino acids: CASSLDNEQFF. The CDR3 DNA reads TGTGCCAGCAGTTTGGACAATGAGCAGTTCTTC.

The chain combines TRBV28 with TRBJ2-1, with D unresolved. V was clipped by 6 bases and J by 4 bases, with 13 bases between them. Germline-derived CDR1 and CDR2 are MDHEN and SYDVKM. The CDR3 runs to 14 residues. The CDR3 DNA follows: TGTGCCAGCAGCCCACGACACTTTTACAATGAGCAGTTCTTC. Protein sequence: CASSPRHFYNEQFF.

CDR3 nucleotide sequence: TGTGCCAGCAGCTCCTCTGGCGAGCAGTACTTC. Encoded protein: CASSSSGEQYF. The chain carries TRBV11-3 and TRBJ2-7; D not certain. CDR1 is SGHNT, CDR2 YENEEA, per germline. V lost 4 bases and J lost 6, with 7 bases in between. The CDR3 loop spans 11 amino acids. Based on the CDR3 plus reference TRBV11-3 and TRBJ2-7, the full variable domain is EAGVVQSPRYKIIEKKQPVAFWCNPISGHNTLYWYLQNLGQGPELLIRYENEEAVDDSQLPKDRFSAERLKGVDSTLKIQPAELGDSAVYLCASSSSGEQYFGPGTRLTVT.

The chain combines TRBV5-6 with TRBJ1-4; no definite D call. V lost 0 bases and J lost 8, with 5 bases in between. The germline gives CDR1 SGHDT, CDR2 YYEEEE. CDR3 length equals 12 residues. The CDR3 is CASSLGAEKLFF. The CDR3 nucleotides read TGTGCCAGCAGCTTGGGTGCGGAAAAACTGTTTTTT.

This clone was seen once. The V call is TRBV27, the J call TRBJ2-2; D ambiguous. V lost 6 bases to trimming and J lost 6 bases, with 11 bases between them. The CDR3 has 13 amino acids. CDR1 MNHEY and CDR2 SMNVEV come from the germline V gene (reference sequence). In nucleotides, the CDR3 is TGTGCCAGCAGCTACCCCGGGTCCGGGGAGCTGTTTTTT. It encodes CASSYPGSGELFF.

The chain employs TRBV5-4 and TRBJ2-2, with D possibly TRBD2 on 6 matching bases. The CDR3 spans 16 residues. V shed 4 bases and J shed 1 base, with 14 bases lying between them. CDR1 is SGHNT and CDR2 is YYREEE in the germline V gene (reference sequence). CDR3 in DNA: TGTGCCAGCAGCGCGGCCGGGACTGAGAACACCGGGGAGCTGTTTTTT. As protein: CASSAAGTENTGELFF.

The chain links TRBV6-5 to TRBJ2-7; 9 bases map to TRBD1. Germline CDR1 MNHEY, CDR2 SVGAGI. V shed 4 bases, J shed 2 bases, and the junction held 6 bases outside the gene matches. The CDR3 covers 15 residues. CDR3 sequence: CASSSPGQGTYEQYF. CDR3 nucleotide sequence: TGTGCCAGCAGTTCACCGGGACAGGGTACCTACGAGCAGTACTTC.

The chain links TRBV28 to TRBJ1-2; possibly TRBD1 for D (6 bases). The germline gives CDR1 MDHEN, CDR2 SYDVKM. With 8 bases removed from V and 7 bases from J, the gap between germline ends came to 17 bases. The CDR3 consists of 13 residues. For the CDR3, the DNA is TGTGCCAGCGATATAGAGGGGGGCCCTGGCTACACCTTC. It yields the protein CASDIEGGPGYTF.

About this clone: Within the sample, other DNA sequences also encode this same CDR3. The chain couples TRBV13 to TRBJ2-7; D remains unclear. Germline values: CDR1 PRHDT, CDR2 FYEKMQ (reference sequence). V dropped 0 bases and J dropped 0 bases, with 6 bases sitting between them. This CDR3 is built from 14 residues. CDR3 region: CASSLGLSSYEQYF. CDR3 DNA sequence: TGTGCCAGCAGCTTAGGCCTTAGCTCCTACGAGCAGTACTTC.

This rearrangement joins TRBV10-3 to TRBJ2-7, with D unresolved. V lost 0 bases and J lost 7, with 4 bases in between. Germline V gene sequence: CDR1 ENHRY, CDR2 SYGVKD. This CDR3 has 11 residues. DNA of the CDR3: TGTGCCATCAGTGAGTCCTGGGAGCAGTACTTC. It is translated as CAISESWEQYF.

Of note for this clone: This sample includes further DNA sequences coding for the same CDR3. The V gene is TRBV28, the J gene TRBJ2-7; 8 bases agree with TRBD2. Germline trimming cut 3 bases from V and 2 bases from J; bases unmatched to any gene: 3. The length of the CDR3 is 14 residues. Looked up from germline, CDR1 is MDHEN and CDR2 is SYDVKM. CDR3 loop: CASSFTGGTYEQYF. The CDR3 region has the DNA TGTGCCAGCAGTTTCACGGGGGGGACCTACGAGCAGTACTTC. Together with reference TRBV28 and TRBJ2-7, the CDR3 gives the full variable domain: DVKVTQSSRYLVKRTGEKVFLECVQDMDHENMFWYRQDPGLGLRLIYFSYDVKMKEKGDIPEGYSVSREKKERFSLILESASTNQTSMYLCASSFTGGTYEQYFGPGTRLTVT.

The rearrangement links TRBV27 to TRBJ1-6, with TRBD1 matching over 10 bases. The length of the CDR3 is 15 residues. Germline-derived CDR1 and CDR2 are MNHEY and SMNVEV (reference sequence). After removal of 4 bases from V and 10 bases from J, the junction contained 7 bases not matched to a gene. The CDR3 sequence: CASSSGQGFGSPLHF. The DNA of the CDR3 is TGTGCCAGCAGTTCGGGACAGGGGTTTGGATCACCCCTCCACTTT.

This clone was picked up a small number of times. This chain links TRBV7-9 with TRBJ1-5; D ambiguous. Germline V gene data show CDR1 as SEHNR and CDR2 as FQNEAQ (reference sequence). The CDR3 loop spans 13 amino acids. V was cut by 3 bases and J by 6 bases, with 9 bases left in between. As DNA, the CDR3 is TGTGCCAGCAGCTTTGGGCCACTTCAGCCCCAGCATTTT. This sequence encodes CASSFGPLQPQHF. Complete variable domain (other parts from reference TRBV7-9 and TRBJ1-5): DTGVSQNPRHKITKRGQNVTFRCDPISEHNRLYWYRQTLGQGPEFLTYFQNEAQLEKSRLLSDRFSAERPKGSFSTLEIQRTEQGDSAMYLCASSFGPLQPQHFGDGTRLSIL.

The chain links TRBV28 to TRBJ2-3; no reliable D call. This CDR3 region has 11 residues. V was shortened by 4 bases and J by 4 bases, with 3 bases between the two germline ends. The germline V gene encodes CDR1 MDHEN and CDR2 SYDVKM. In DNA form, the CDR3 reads TGTGCCAGCAGTTACTCAGATACGCAGTATTTT. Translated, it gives CASSYSDTQYF.

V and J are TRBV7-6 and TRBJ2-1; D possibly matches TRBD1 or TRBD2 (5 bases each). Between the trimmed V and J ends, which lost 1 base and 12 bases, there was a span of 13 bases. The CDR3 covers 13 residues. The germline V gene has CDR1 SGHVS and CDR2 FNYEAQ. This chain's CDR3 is CASSLVQGDGQFF. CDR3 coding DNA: TGTGCCAGCAGCTTAGTCCAGGGAGACGGGCAGTTCTTC.

CDR3 nucleotide sequence: TGTGCCAGCAGTTTCCAGGGAGAGCAGTTCTTC. Protein: CASSFQGEQFF. The rearrangement links TRBV27 to TRBJ2-1, with D possibly TRBD1 on 5 matching bases. V lost 3 bases and J lost 10, with 7 bases in between. The CDR3 is 11 amino acids. CDR1 and CDR2 (germline): MNHEY, SMNVEV (reference sequence).

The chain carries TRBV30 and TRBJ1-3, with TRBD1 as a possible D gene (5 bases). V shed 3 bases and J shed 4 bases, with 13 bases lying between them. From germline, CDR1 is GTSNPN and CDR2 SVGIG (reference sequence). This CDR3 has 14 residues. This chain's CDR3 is CAWSTGSTGNTIYF. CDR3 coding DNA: TGTGCCTGGAGCACAGGATCTACAGGAAACACCATATATTTT.

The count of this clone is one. The CDR3 loop reads CASRRQGNSNQPQHF. In nucleotides, the CDR3 is TGTGCCAGCAGGAGACAGGGTAATAGCAATCAGCCCCAGCATTTT. The V and J genes are TRBV27 and TRBJ1-5; the match to TRBD1 covers 7 bases. Germline lookup yields CDR1 MNHEY and CDR2 SMNVEV (reference sequence). The CDR3 has 15 residues. Losses at the gene ends were 6 bases for V and 0 bases for J; bases not matched to a gene: 5.

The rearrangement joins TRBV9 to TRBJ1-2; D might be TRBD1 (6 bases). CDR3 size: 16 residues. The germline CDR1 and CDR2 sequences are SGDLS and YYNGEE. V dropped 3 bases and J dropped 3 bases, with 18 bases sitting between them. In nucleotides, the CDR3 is TGTGCCAGCAGCGACAGGGATCCCGGGACTCACTATGGCTACACCTTC. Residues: CASSDRDPGTHYGYTF.

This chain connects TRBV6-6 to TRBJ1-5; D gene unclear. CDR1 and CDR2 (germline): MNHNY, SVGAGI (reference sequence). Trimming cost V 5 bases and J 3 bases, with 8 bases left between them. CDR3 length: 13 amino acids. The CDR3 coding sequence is TGTGCCAGCAGTGAGTGGGCCAATCAGCCCCAGCATTTT. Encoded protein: CASSEWANQPQHF.

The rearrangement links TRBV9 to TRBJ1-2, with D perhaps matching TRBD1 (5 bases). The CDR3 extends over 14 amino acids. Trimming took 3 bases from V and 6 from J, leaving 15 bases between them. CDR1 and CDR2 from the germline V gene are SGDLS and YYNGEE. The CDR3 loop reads CASSAKGIRDGYTF. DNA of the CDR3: TGTGCCAGCAGCGCCAAGGGGATCCGGGATGGCTACACCTTC.

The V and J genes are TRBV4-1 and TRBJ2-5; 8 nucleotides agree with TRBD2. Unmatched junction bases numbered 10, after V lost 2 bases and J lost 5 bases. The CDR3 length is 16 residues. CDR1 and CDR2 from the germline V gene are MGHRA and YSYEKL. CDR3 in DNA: TGCGCCAGCAGCCAACACGCCACAGCGGGAGAGGAGACCCAGTACTTC. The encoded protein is CASSQHATAGEETQYF.

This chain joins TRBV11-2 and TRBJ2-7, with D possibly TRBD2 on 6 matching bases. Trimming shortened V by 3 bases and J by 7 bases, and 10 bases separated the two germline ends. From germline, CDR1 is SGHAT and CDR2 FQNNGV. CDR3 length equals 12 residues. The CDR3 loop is CASSFSGGEQYF. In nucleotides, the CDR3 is TGTGCCAGCAGCTTCAGTGGGGGGGAGCAGTACTTC. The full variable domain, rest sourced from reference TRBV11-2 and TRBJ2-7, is EAGVAQSPRYKIIEKRQSVAFWCNPISGHATLYWYQQILGQGPKLLIQFQNNGVVDDSQLPKDRFSAERLKGVDSTLKIQPAKLEDSAVYLCASSFSGGEQYFGPGTRLTVT.

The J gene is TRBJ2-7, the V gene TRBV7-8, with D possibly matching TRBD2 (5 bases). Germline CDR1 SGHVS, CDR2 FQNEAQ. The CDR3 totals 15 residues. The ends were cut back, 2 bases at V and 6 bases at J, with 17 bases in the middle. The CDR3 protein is CASSLNRGGLGEQYF. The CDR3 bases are TGTGCCAGCAGCTTAAACAGAGGAGGTTTAGGCGAGCAGTACTTC.

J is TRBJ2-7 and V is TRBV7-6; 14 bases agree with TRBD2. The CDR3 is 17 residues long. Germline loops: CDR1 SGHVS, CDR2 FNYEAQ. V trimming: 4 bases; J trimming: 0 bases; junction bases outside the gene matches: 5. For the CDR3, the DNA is TGTGCCAGCAGCTCCGGGACTAGCGGGAGCGTCTCCTACGAGCAGTACTTC. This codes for CASSSGTSGSVSYEQYF.

Written as DNA, the CDR3 is TGTGCCAGCAGCGGGTGGGGCCAGGGAGGCTATGGCTACACCTTC. Its translation: CASSGWGQGGYGYTF. The chain has TRBV9 and TRBJ1-2, with a weak D call TRBD1 (5 bases). The CDR3 extends over 15 amino acids. Trimming removed 3 bases at V and 4 bases at J, with 16 bases between. The germline V gene encodes CDR1 SGDLS and CDR2 YYNGEE.

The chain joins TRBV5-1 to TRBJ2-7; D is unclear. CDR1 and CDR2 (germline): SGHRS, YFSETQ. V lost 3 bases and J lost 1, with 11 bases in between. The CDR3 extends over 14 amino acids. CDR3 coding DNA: TGCGCCAGCAGCTACGATGGGGATTCCTACGAGCAGTACTTC. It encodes CASSYDGDSYEQYF.

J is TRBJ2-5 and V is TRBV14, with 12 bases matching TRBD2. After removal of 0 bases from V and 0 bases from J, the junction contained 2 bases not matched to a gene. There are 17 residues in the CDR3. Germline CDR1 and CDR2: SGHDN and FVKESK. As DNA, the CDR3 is TGTGCCAGCAGCCAAGACGGGACTAGCGGGCACCAAGAGACCCAGTACTTC. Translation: CASSQDGTSGHQETQYF.